This TCR beta chain came from a study of cytomegalovirus exposure and HLA in healthy donors. The roughly 120-subject validation cohort, separate from the approximately 640-subject first cohort, included the donors. The repertoire was sequenced with immunoSEQ multiplex PCR; TCRdb's copy has only in-frame clones and lacks some. This table holds fewer than 250,000 clones, 70% to 90% found once. This CDR3 contains 12 residues. V shed 2 bases and J shed 6 bases, with 7 bases lying between them. The germline CDR1 and CDR2 sequences are SEHNR and FQNEAQ (reference sequence). The source is a woman under 30 in good health and CMV-seronegative. The specimen sequenced was PBMCs. This chain connects TRBV7-9 to TRBJ1-1; D possibly corresponds to TRBD1 (6 bases). The CDR3 reads CASSLWTAEAFF. The CDR3 nucleotides are TGTGCCAGCAGCTTATGGACAGCTGAAGCTTTCTTT.